The 4 T cell receptor beta chains listed next were all sequenced from one sample in a study of T cells after yellow fever vaccination. MiXCR, applied by TCRdb to the 5' RACE reads, yields one record per CDR3 protein. The table has about 320,000 distinct CDR3 sequences, 3.5% to 5% seen once. The sequences come from PBMCs, collected 15 days after the yellow fever booster vaccination. The receptors were gathered from a man between 18 and 29 years old who received the YFV17D yellow fever vaccine.

Many counts were recorded for this clonotype. The rearrangement uses TRBV2 and TRBJ2-2; maybe TRBD1 (5 bases). This CDR3 has 11 amino acids. V dropped 7 bases and J dropped 9 bases, with 9 bases sitting between them. Germline V gives CDR1 SNHLY, CDR2 FYNNEI. CDR3 residues: CASTLDRELFF. In DNA, the CDR3 is TGTGCCAGCACCTTGGACAGGGAGCTGTTTTTT.

This clonotype came up many times. The V gene is TRBV6-1, the J gene TRBJ1-5; a weak D match, TRBD1 (5 bases). Germline V gives CDR1 MNHNS, CDR2 SASEGT. V dropped 6 bases and J dropped 0 bases, with 12 bases sitting between them. The CDR3 contains 15 residues. The chain's CDR3 is CASSGTANSNQPQHF. The CDR3 DNA reads TGTGCCAGCAGCGGGACGGCAAATAGCAATCAGCCCCAGCATTTT.

This clonotype was seen at least ten times. J is TRBJ2-7 and V is TRBV12-3 or TRBV12-4, with 7 bases aligning to TRBD1. The CDR3 totals 15 residues. V lost 5 bases and J lost 4; bases outside the gene matches: 11. Here the CDR3 reads CASSPEQGRKYEQYF. CDR3 DNA sequence: TGTGCCAGCAGTCCAGAACAGGGGCGGAAATACGAGCAGTACTTC.

V and J are TRBV10-3 and TRBJ2-2; no clear D. Germline V gene data show CDR1 as ENHRY and CDR2 as SYGVKD. V lost 3 bases, J lost 6 bases, and 5 bases lay in between. CDR3 length: 12 amino acids. DNA for the CDR3: TGTGCCATCAGTGATTGGGCCGGGGAGCTGTTTTTT. Translating gives CAISDWAGELFF.